This is a list of T cell receptor beta chains from one sample in a study of T cell repertoires in cytomegalovirus infection. TCRdb re-analysed the reads in MiXCR, keeping a single row per CDR3 protein. The profile shows under 300,000 distinct CDR3 sequences, approximately 15% of them singletons. The sample was CD8+ T cells from PBMCs. All receptors derive from a human donor in good health (CMV status not recorded). Some clones in this sample may be carry-over from other donors' samples. Each CDR3 is given with its conserved first and last residue. The order of the fields is J gene, V gene, clone size, D gene, CDR3 DNA, CDR3 protein. A D gene is named only where the DNA matches it firmly. Expanded clones are given a class, and other clones once, few, many or no size at all.

TRBJ1-3	TRBV7-2	many	.	TGTGCCAGCAGCTTAAGACCAGACAGCCTCGCTGGAAACACCATATATTTT	CASSLRPDSLAGNTIYF
TRBJ1-1	TRBV7-2	many	.	TGTGCCAGCAGCTTAGATAGGATTCCGGACCTGAACACTGAAGCTTTCTTT	CASSLDRIPDLNTEAFF
TRBJ2-7	TRBV12-3/TRBV12-4	.	.	TGTGCCAGCAGTTCAGGGCACGGGCAGTACTTC	CASSSGHGQYF
TRBJ2-7	TRBV11-2	.	.	TGTGCCAGCAGCTTAGGCCCGTCCTGGGAACAAGGCGAGCAGTACTTC	CASSLGPSWEQGEQYF
TRBJ1-1	TRBV28	.	.	TGTGCCAGCAGTTTCGTCAGGATGTCTGAAGCTTTCTTT	CASSFVRMSEAFF
TRBJ2-7	TRBV7-9	many	.	TGTGCCAGCAGCGAAAGGAGCTCCTACGAGCAGTACTTC	CASSERSSYEQYF
TRBJ2-2	TRBV6-1	.	TRBD2	TGTGCCAGCAGTTATAGGGTTCTAGCGGGGGGAAACACCGGGGAGCTGTTTTTT	CASSYRVLAGGNTGELFF
TRBJ2-3	TRBV7-2	many	TRBD2	TGTGCCAGCAGCCCACGACTAGCGGGGTTACCAGATACGCAGTATTTT	CASSPRLAGLPDTQYF
TRBJ2-1	TRBV7-4	.	TRBD2	TGTGCCAGCGAACTAGCGGGGGAGGCCTACAATGAGCAGTTCTTC	CASELAGEAYNEQFF
TRBJ2-2	TRBV5-1	few	TRBD1	TGCGCCAGCAGCTCGGCCCGAGGGACAGGGGCAACCGGGGAGCTGTTTTTT	CASSSARGTGATGELFF
TRBJ2-1	TRBV9	.	TRBD1	TGTGCCAGCAGCTTCCGGGACAGGGATCAGGGTGAGCAGTTCTTC	CASSFRDRDQGEQFF
TRBJ2-3	TRBV28	.	TRBD2	TGTGCCAGCAGTTCCGCGGGGGGCCTGACAGATACGCAGTATTTT	CASSSAGGLTDTQYF
TRBJ2-5	TRBV28	.	.	TGTGCCAGCAGTTTGGGGCTGGAGACCCAGTACTTC	CASSLGLETQYF
TRBJ2-5	TRBV11-2	few	.	TGTGCCAGCAGCTTTACAACCCCGCAAGAGACCCAGTACTTC	CASSFTTPQETQYF
TRBJ2-1	TRBV5-6	few	.	TGTGCCAGCACCAACCCCTCGACAGGCCCCCACAATGAGCAGTTCTTC	CASTNPSTGPHNEQFF
TRBJ2-1	TRBV7-2	many	TRBD1	TGTGCCAGCAGCTTCCCCCTGGGACAGACCTACAATGAGCAGTTCTTC	CASSFPLGQTYNEQFF
TRBJ1-4	TRBV28	.	.	TGTGCCAGCAGTTTACCAGGGAAAACAGAAAAACTGTTTTTT	CASSLPGKTEKLFF
TRBJ1-2	TRBV5-6	few	TRBD1	TGTGCCAGCAGCCCCGGACGGCAGGGGGCCGCCTATGGCTACACCTTC	CASSPGRQGAAYGYTF
TRBJ1-1	TRBV7-2	many	.	TGTGCCAGCAGCTTATACAAGGGCAGGGCCACTGAAGCTTTCTTT	CASSLYKGRATEAFF
TRBJ2-7	TRBV28	many	.	TGTGCCAGCAGTTTATCGGTTGAACAGGTGGAGTCCTACGAGCAGTACTTC	CASSLSVEQVESYEQYF
TRBJ2-6	TRBV28	.	TRBD1	TGTGCCAGCAGTCGTCGACAGGGGATAGCCAACGTCCTGACTTTC	CASSRRQGIANVLTF
TRBJ1-5	TRBV7-2	many	.	TGTGCCAGCAGCTTAGCCCCGGGCCAGCGCAATCAGCCCCAGCATTTT	CASSLAPGQRNQPQHF
TRBJ2-3	TRBV25-1	many	.	TGTGCCAGCAGTGAGACCAAATTCACAGATACGCAGTATTTT	CASSETKFTDTQYF
TRBJ2-7	TRBV19	.	TRBD1	TGTGCCAGTAGTATAGCCCCCTCCTGGACAGGGACCTACGAGCAGTACTTC	CASSIAPSWTGTYEQYF
TRBJ2-1	TRBV2	.	TRBD2	TGTGCCAGCATGCCTCTAGCGGGGGGACACAATGAGCAGTTCTTC	CASMPLAGGHNEQFF
TRBJ2-7	TRBV28	.	.	TGTGCCAGCAGTCGGACGCGGGACGGCAAATACGAGCAGTACTTC	CASSRTRDGKYEQYF
TRBJ2-7	TRBV7-2	many	.	TGTGCCAGCAGGTTAGGGACCTCCGCGTTCTACGAGCAGTACTTC	CASRLGTSAFYEQYF
TRBJ1-2	TRBV27	few	TRBD1	TGTGCCAGCAGTTTATCGCCAGGGGGCGCCGATGGCTACACCTTC	CASSLSPGGADGYTF
TRBJ2-1	TRBV7-3	many	.	TGTGCCAGCAGCATCAATCAGAGGGGTCCAAACAATGAGCAGTTCTTC	CASSINQRGPNNEQFF
TRBJ1-1	TRBV15	few	.	TGTGCCACCAGCCGAAAACGGGAGAACACTGAAGCTTTCTTT	CATSRKRENTEAFF
TRBJ2-5	TRBV6-2/TRBV6-3	.	TRBD2	TGTGCCAGCAGCCTTTTAGGACTAGCGGGGGGTCAAGAGACCCAGTACTTC	CASSLLGLAGGQETQYF
TRBJ1-2	TRBV6-6	few	.	TGTGCCAGCAGAAGCAGTGAGGAACAGAACTATGGCTACACCTTC	CASRSSEEQNYGYTF
TRBJ1-5	TRBV7-2	many	.	TGTGCCAGCAGCTTAGCGGCAGGCCTCGGGTTCGATCAGCCCCAGCATTTT	CASSLAAGLGFDQPQHF
TRBJ1-5	TRBV4-2	.	.	TGTGCCAGCAGCCAAGAAGCGACAGACAATCAGCCCCAGCATTTT	CASSQEATDNQPQHF
TRBJ2-3	TRBV3-1	.	TRBD2	TGTGCCAGCAGCCAAGTGCTAGCGGGGGGGCGGGACCCTAGCACAGATACGCAGTATTTT	CASSQVLAGGRDPSTDTQYF
TRBJ2-1	TRBV28	many	.	TGTGCCAGCGGGAGGGGGGGTGAGCAGTTCTTC	CASGRGGEQFF
TRBJ2-7	TRBV7-2	many	.	TGTGCCAGCAGCTTAGAAGGGAACTACGAGCAGTACTTC	CASSLEGNYEQYF
TRBJ2-7	TRBV7-9	many	.	TGTGCCAGCAGCAATGGCGCAAGCTCCTACGAGCAGTACTTC	CASSNGASSYEQYF
TRBJ1-4	TRBV23-1	.	.	TGCGCCAGCAGTCAAGAAGGGCGGGGGGGCCCACCTAATGAAAAACTGTTTTTT	CASSQEGRGGPPNEKLFF
TRBJ2-2	TRBV19	many	.	TGTGCCAGTAGTATTCAGGGGCCCGGGGAGCTGTTTTTT	CASSIQGPGELFF
TRBJ2-1	TRBV12-3/TRBV12-4	.	.	TGTGCCAGCAGGACAGGCGTTCGAAGGGCCAATGAGCGGTTCTTC	CASRTGVRRANERFF
TRBJ2-1	TRBV5-1	.	.	TGCGCCAGCAGCTTGAGTATGGGGCGGTCCTACAATGAGCAGTTCTTC	CASSLSMGRSYNEQFF
TRBJ2-5	TRBV13	few	TRBD2	TGTGCCAGCAGCTCCCTAGCGGGGGGGCATCAAGAGACCCAGTACTTC	CASSSLAGGHQETQYF
TRBJ1-5	TRBV19	.	.	TGTGCCAGTAGTATAAGACCTAACCCACAGCCCCAGCATTTT	CASSIRPNPQPQHF
TRBJ2-1	TRBV11-2	few	TRBD2	TGTGCCAGCAGCTTAGGCCCGGGGGAGGGGACTATGGGGTCCTACAATGAGCAGTTCTTC	CASSLGPGEGTMGSYNEQFF
TRBJ1-2	TRBV13	.	TRBD1	TGTGCCAGCAGCATCAGATTTCAGACAGGGAACTATGGCTACACCTTC	CASSIRFQTGNYGYTF
TRBJ2-1	TRBV4-1	.	.	TGCGCCAGCAGCCAAGATCGCCAGGGGTGGGATGAGCAGTTCTTC	CASSQDRQGWDEQFF
TRBJ2-3	TRBV7-2	many	.	TGTGCCAGCAGCCCGTCAGGGGTCGCAGGAGATACGCAGTATTTT	CASSPSGVAGDTQYF
TRBJ2-5	TRBV15	.	.	TGTGCCACCAGCGGGAACCAGGACTCACAAGAGACCCAGTACTTC	CATSGNQDSQETQYF
TRBJ2-1	TRBV7-6	many	.	TGTGCCAGCAGCTTAGCAAGCTCCTACAATGAGCAGTTCTTC	CASSLASSYNEQFF